The next 29 T cell receptor beta chains were all read from a single sample in a study of T cell responses to AZD1222 COVID-19 vaccine. Sequencing used immunoSEQ multiplex PCR; TCRdb keeps in-frame clones, though not all of them. The sample lists approximately 140,000 clones; about 93% were seen once. This specimen consisted of peripheral blood, obtained on day 0 of AZD1222 vaccination. The source is an adult in good health.

This chain connects TRBV3-1 (or the pseudogene TRBV3-2) to TRBJ2-7, with no clear D. Trimming shortened V by 4 bases and J by 2 bases, and 12 bases separated the two germline ends. Looked up from germline, CDR1 is LGHDT and CDR2 is YNNKEL (reference sequence). CDR3 length: 14 residues. This CDR3 reads CASSPRANTYEQYV. Here the CDR3 DNA reads TGTGCCAGCAGCCCGCGAGCAAATACCTACGAGCAGTACGTC.

This clone was counted a single time. This chain joins TRBV3-1 (or the pseudogene TRBV3-2) and TRBJ2-7; D uncertain. CDR1 and CDR2 (germline): LGHDT, YNNKEL (reference sequence). V shed 5 bases and J shed 5 bases, with 13 bases lying between them. CDR3 length: 13 residues. The DNA of the CDR3 is TGTGCCAGCAGCAACGAAGGGTCGGACGAGCAGTACGTC. Translated, it gives CASSNEGSDEQYV.

This chain connects TRBV9 to TRBJ2-3; 15 bases fit TRBD2. Trimming at V came to 0 bases and at J to 6 bases, leaving 8 bases not matched to a gene. The CDR3 consists of 18 residues. Germline lookup yields CDR1 SGDLS and CDR2 YYNGEE. Here the CDR3 reads CASSVGTSGRAQSDTQYF. CDR3 nucleotides: TGTGCCAGCAGCGTAGGGACTAGCGGGAGGGCCCAGTCCGATACGCAGTATTTT.

This chain links TRBV6-5 with TRBJ1-2, with D unclear. Germline V lookup: CDR1 MNHEY, CDR2 SVGAGI. V lost 2 bases, J lost 3 bases, and 10 bases lay in between. CDR3 size: 14 residues. Here the CDR3 DNA reads TGTGCCAGCAGTTACGGTTCAGACGACTATGGCTACACCTTC. Amino acids: CASSYGSDDYGYTF.

The CDR3 spells CASTSQGGLNSPLHF. DNA for the CDR3: TGCGCCAGCACCTCGCAAGGGGGTTTAAATTCACCCCTCCACTTT. The chain employs TRBV5-1 and TRBJ1-6, with a possible D match to TRBD1 (6 bases). With 6 bases removed from V and 7 bases from J, the gap between germline ends came to 17 bases. CDR3 length equals 15 residues. Germline V CDR1 and CDR2: SGHRS, YFSETQ.

V usage is TRBV6-2 or TRBV6-3 and J usage is TRBJ2-2; tentatively, D is TRBD1 (6 bases). The CDR3 runs to 14 residues. V lost 3 bases, J lost 5 bases, and 10 bases lay in between. CDR1 and CDR2 from the germline V gene are MNHEY and SVGEGT. CDR3 bases: TGTGCCAGCAGTTATGGGGGCGGTACCGGGGAGCTGTTTTTT. Protein sequence: CASSYGGGTGELFF.

This rearrangement joins TRBV2 to TRBJ1-1; maybe TRBD1 (5 bases). CDR1 is SNHLY, CDR2 FYNNEI, per germline. The V and J ends lost 4 bases and 2 bases respectively, with 11 bases between them. This CDR3 is 14 amino acids long. The CDR3 spells CASSVTRGNTEAFF. In nucleotides, the CDR3 is TGTGCCAGCAGTGTAACTAGGGGAAACACTGAAGCTTTCTTT.

The chain links TRBV5-4 to TRBJ1-3; TRBD1 is a possible D gene (5 bases). Trimming left V 4 bases short and J 0 bases short, with 11 bases between. Germline CDR1 is SGHNT and CDR2 is YYREEE (reference sequence). The CDR3 length is 15 residues. In DNA, the CDR3 is TGTGCCAGCAGCCCGGGACGTCTCTCTGGAAACACCATATATTTT. It is translated as CASSPGRLSGNTIYF.

The chain uses TRBV5-6 and TRBJ2-7; 8 positions match TRBD1. After removal of 0 bases from V and 8 bases from J, the junction contained 4 bases not matched to a gene. Germline V lookup: CDR1 SGHDT, CDR2 YYEEEE. The CDR3 extends over 13 amino acids. CDR3 amino acids: CASSLGGQVKQYV. The DNA for the CDR3 is TGTGCCAGCAGCTTGGGGGGACAGGTAAAGCAGTACGTC.

The genes are TRBV18 and TRBJ1-6; 9 nucleotides line up with TRBD1. The CDR3 is 14 amino acids. V trimming: 6 bases; J trimming: 8 bases; junction bases outside the gene matches: 5. Germline CDR1 KGHSH, CDR2 LQKENI. The CDR3 DNA reads TGTGCCAGCTCCCCCGGACAGGGGTATTCACCCCTCCACTTT. Its translation is CASSPGQGYSPLHF.

CDR3: CASSIRQGAETGELFF. The CDR3 nucleotides read TGTGCCAGCAGCATCCGACAGGGGGCGGAAACCGGGGAGCTGTTTTTT. The chain uses TRBV7-6 and TRBJ2-2, with TRBD1 matching over 10 bases. Per germline, CDR1 SGHVS and CDR2 FNYEAQ. J lost 5 bases, V lost 5 bases, and 8 bases had no gene match. CDR3 length: 16 amino acids. The complete variable domain, with remaining parts taken from reference TRBV7-6 and TRBJ2-2, reads GAGVSQSPRYKVTKRGQDVALRCDPISGHVSLYWYRQALGQGPEFLTYFNYEAQQDKSGLPNDRFSAERPEGSISTLTIQRTEQRDSAMYRCASSIRQGAETGELFFGEGSRLTVL.

The genes are TRBV27 and TRBJ1-1; D is unclear. The germline V and J ends were trimmed by 5 bases and 1 base, with 8 bases remaining between them. The CDR3 has 13 residues. Germline V gives CDR1 MNHEY, CDR2 SMNVEV (reference sequence). The CDR3 protein is CASSATANTEAFF. The DNA of the CDR3 is TGTGCCAGCAGTGCTACAGCGAACACTGAAGCTTTCTTT.

This chain connects TRBV3-1 (or the pseudogene TRBV3-2) to TRBJ1-2; D not certain. From germline, CDR1 is LGHDT and CDR2 YNNKEL (reference sequence). There are 13 residues in the CDR3. V lost 6 bases and J lost 4, with 12 bases in between. The DNA for the CDR3 is TGTGCCAGCAGGGCCCCCGGGAGCTATGGCTACACCTTC. As protein: CASRAPGSYGYTF.

In this sample, this clone turned up a few times. This rearrangement joins TRBV6-2 or TRBV6-3 to TRBJ2-6; a weak D match, TRBD2 (6 bases). Germline CDR1 is MNHEY and CDR2 is SVGEGT. This CDR3 spans 18 amino acids. Trimming shortened V by 5 bases and J by 4 bases, and 21 bases separated the two germline ends. CDR3 sequence (DNA): TGTGCCAGCAGTGACGGGGGTTCCCTCTCTATCGGGGCCAACGTCCTGACTTTC. Its translation is CASSDGGSLSIGANVLTF.

The chain carries TRBV24-1 and TRBJ1-5; D ambiguous. Germline V gene lookup returns CDR1 KGHDR and CDR2 SFDVKD. This CDR3 contains 13 residues. V was shortened by 5 bases and J by 7 bases, with 11 bases between the two germline ends. CDR3 sequence reads: CATSGGGRQPQHF. CDR3 DNA: TGTGCCACCAGTGGAGGAGGGAGGCAGCCCCAGCATTTT.

J is TRBJ2-2 and V is TRBV3-1 (or the pseudogene TRBV3-2); 16 bases are a match to TRBD2. There are 18 residues in the CDR3. Germline CDR1 is LGHDT and CDR2 is YNNKEL (reference sequence). V dropped 3 bases and J dropped 6; count of bases not matched to a gene: 7. Here the CDR3 DNA reads TGTGCCAGCAGCCACGGGACTAGCGGGGGGGCCCTGTCCGGGGAGCTGTTTTTT. Protein sequence: CASSHGTSGGALSGELFF.

This clone was observed a single time. The CDR3 DNA reads as TGTGCCAGCAGCTTGGCCGGTGGCGGGAAGGATGAGCAGTTCTTC. Protein sequence: CASSLAGGGKDEQFF. The chain uses TRBV5-4 and TRBJ2-1; perhaps TRBD2 as D (6 bases). The CDR3 loop spans 15 amino acids. The V end lost 0 bases, the J end lost 8 bases, and 15 bases lay between the germline ends. CDR1 is SGHNT and CDR2 is YYREEE in the germline V gene (reference sequence).

The rearrangement joins TRBV18 to TRBJ2-5; TRBD2 is a possible D gene (5 bases). Germline values: CDR1 KGHSH, CDR2 LQKENI. Trimming removed 2 bases at V and 4 bases at J, with 14 bases between. The CDR3 spans 15 residues. The CDR3: CASSPGLHRGETQYF. CDR3 DNA: TGTGCCAGCTCACCAGGACTCCATCGAGGAGAGACCCAGTACTTC.

The chain carries TRBV28 and TRBJ2-7; no firm D call. Germline assignment: CDR1 MDHEN and CDR2 SYDVKM. The CDR3 runs 13 residues. Trimming shortened V by 1 base and J by 2 bases, and 6 bases separated the two germline ends. The CDR3 reads CASSLSTPYEQYV. The CDR3 nucleotides read TGTGCCAGCAGTTTATCGACCCCCTACGAGCAGTACGTC.

This chain uses TRBV10-3 with TRBJ1-2, with a possible D match to TRBD1 (6 bases). Germline-derived CDR1 and CDR2 are ENHRY and SYGVKD. This CDR3 spans 14 amino acids. V lost 3 bases and J 3 bases, leaving 11 bases between the germline ends. CDR3 protein: CAISEQDSYYGYTF. The CDR3 DNA is TGTGCCATCAGTGAACAGGACAGCTACTATGGCTACACCTTC.

V is TRBV6-5 and J is TRBJ2-3; D assignment may be TRBD1 or TRBD2 (5 bases each). V lost 8 bases and J 4 bases, leaving 19 bases between the germline ends. Germline V lookup: CDR1 MNHEY, CDR2 SVGAGI. The CDR3 contains 15 residues. The CDR3 bases are TGTGCCAGCCAAAGGAGAATTTTGGGGGCAGATACGCAGTATTTT. This encodes CASQRRILGADTQYF.

The rearrangement links TRBV19 to TRBJ1-5; 11 bases match TRBD1. There are 12 residues in the CDR3. The germline CDR1 and CDR2 sequences are LNHDA and SQIVND (reference sequence). J lost 7 bases, V lost 9 bases, and 2 bases had no gene match. The CDR3 bases are TGTGCCAGCCGGACAGGGGGCCAGCCCCAGCATTTT. This encodes CASRTGGQPQHF.

V gene TRBV6-4 combines with J gene TRBJ2-1, with 11 bases matching TRBD2. Germline CDR1 and CDR2: MRHNA and SNTAGT. Losses at the gene ends were 0 bases for V and 5 bases for J; bases not matched to a gene: 3. The CDR3 sequence is 16 residues long. CDR3 sequence reads: CASSDSTLAGDNEQFF. The CDR3 coding sequence is TGTGCCAGCAGTGACTCGACACTAGCGGGAGACAATGAGCAGTTCTTC.

This clone was found a few times. The gene calls are TRBV6-5 and TRBJ1-3, with 9 bases matching TRBD1. The CDR3 has 13 residues. The J segment lost 4 bases and the V segment lost 8 bases, leaving 3 bases of the junction unmatched. Germline CDR1 reads MNHEY; CDR2 reads SVGAGI. The CDR3 here is CASQTGGGNTIYF. CDR3 coding DNA: TGTGCCAGCCAGACAGGGGGAGGAAACACCATATATTTT.

This clone turned up a few times. This chain joins TRBV28 and TRBJ2-7, with 12 bases lining up with TRBD2. This CDR3 is built from 14 residues. Losses at the gene ends were 6 bases for V and 4 bases for J; bases not matched to a gene: 4. The V gene's germline CDR1 is MDHEN and CDR2 SYDVKM. CDR3 protein: CASSGLAGSYEQYV. The DNA of the CDR3 is TGTGCCAGCAGCGGACTAGCGGGGTCGTACGAGCAGTACGTC.

The rearrangement uses TRBV27 and TRBJ2-3; 9 positions match TRBD1. The junction had 4 bases not matched to a gene; V was cut back by 3 bases and J by 6 bases. The CDR3 totals 14 residues. Germline-derived CDR1 and CDR2 are MNHEY and SMNVEV (reference sequence). CDR3 sequence reads: CASSFRTGEDTQYF. The DNA for the CDR3 is TGTGCCAGCAGTTTCCGGACAGGGGAGGATACGCAGTATTTT.

The chain couples TRBV19 to TRBJ1-2; D gene unclear. CDR3 length: 11 amino acids. Trimming took off 9 bases at V and 5 bases at J, with 10 bases between the two ends. Germline CDR1 is LNHDA and CDR2 is SQIVND (reference sequence). The CDR3 is CASLDTYGYTF. The DNA of the CDR3 is TGTGCCAGCCTAGACACGTATGGCTACACCTTC. The variable domain in full, completed from reference TRBV19 and TRBJ1-2, reads DGGITQSPKYLFRKEGQNVTLSCEQNLNHDAMYWYRQDPGQGLRLIYYSQIVNDFQKGDIAEGYSVSREKKESFPLTVTSAQKNPTAFYLCASLDTYGYTFGSGTRLTVV.

V and J are TRBV7-9 and TRBJ1-2; 12 nucleotides match TRBD1. This CDR3 spans 16 amino acids. Germline-derived CDR1 and CDR2 are SEHNR and FQNEAQ (reference sequence). The V gene end was trimmed by 3 bases and the J gene end by 3 bases; junction bases not matched to a gene: 5. As DNA, the CDR3 is TGTGCCAGCAGCTTTGGGACAGGGGGCGTCTACTATGGCTACACCTTC. As protein: CASSFGTGGVYYGYTF. Using reference TRBV7-9 and TRBJ1-2 for the parts outside the CDR3, the full variable domain is DTGVSQNPRHKITKRGQNVTFRCDPISEHNRLYWYRQTLGQGPEFLTYFQNEAQLEKSRLLSDRFSAERPKGSFSTLEIQRTEQGDSAMYLCASSFGTGGVYYGYTFGSGTRLTVV.

The V call is TRBV7-3, the J call TRBJ2-2, with 10 bases fitting TRBD2. The CDR3 consists of 18 residues. With V trimmed by 2 bases and J by 8 bases, 14 bases remained unmatched. The germline V gene has CDR1 SGHTA and CDR2 FQGTGA. CDR3 residues: CASSLLVGSGRDEGELFF. The CDR3 nucleotides read TGTGCCAGCAGCTTATTAGTCGGGAGCGGGAGGGACGAAGGGGAGCTGTTTTTT. Full variable domain (missing parts from reference TRBV7-3 and TRBJ2-2): GAGVSQTPSNKVTEKGKYVELRCDPISGHTALYWYRQSLGQGPEFLIYFQGTGAADDSGLPNDRFFAVRPEGSVSTLKIQRTERGDSAVYLCASSLLVGSGRDEGELFFGEGSRLTVL.